A single sample is the source of the 30 T cell receptor beta chains below, sequenced in a study of radiation and T cells in renal cell carcinoma. Time point given: blood 4 weeks post-SBRT, at nephrectomy. Treatment meaning: 15 Gy SBRT to primary tumor, nephrectomy 4 weeks later. Profiling relied on immunoSEQ multiplex PCR, and the TCRdb table lists in-frame clones only, not all of them. The sample shows approximately 92,000 clones, around four fifths of them seen only once. The specimen was blood, collected from a patient whose treatment included radiotherapy and nephrectomy. The receptors were sampled from a man over 45 with renal cell carcinoma.

The chain links TRBV30 to TRBJ2-5, with 8 bases aligning to TRBD2. From germline, CDR1 is GTSNPN and CDR2 SVGIG (reference sequence). Germline trimming cut 0 bases from V and 2 bases from J; bases unmatched to any gene: 8. The CDR3 is 16 amino acids. CDR3 protein: CAWSVLAGMWQETQYF. In DNA, the CDR3 is TGTGCCTGGAGTGTCTTAGCGGGGATGTGGCAAGAGACCCAGTACTTC.

The V gene is TRBV27, the J gene TRBJ2-3, with TRBD1 identical over 9 bases. Looked up from germline, CDR1 is MNHEY and CDR2 is SMNVEV (reference sequence). The CDR3 has 15 amino acids. V trimming: 6 bases; J trimming: 5 bases; junction bases outside the gene matches: 9. This CDR3 reads CASRIGTGWIDTQYF. CDR3 coding DNA: TGTGCCAGCAGAATAGGGACAGGGTGGATAGATACGCAGTATTTT.

Only one count was recorded for this clone. The chain employs TRBV11-3 and TRBJ2-1; TRBD2 agrees at 9 bases. There are 16 residues in the CDR3. Unmatched junction bases numbered 10, after V lost 0 bases and J lost 10 bases. Germline V gene sequence: CDR1 SGHNT, CDR2 YENEEA. The DNA for the CDR3 is TGTGCCAGCAGCTTAGATAGCGGGAGTTCTCTTGGGGAGCAGTTCTTC. Protein sequence: CASSLDSGSSLGEQFF.

The chain joins TRBV7-9 to TRBJ2-1, with TRBD2 as a possible D gene (6 bases). The V gene's germline CDR1 is SEHNR and CDR2 FQNEAQ (reference sequence). This CDR3 spans 15 amino acids. Deletions cut 3 bases from V and 5 bases from J, with 14 bases between. CDR3 coding DNA: TGTGCCAGCAGCTTTCTAGCGCCTCCGAACAATGAGCAGTTCTTC. It translates to CASSFLAPPNNEQFF.

The CDR3 DNA follows: TGTGCCAGCAGCTTAGCAGGGGAGGGTCTTTCCTACGAGCAGTACTTC. Amino acids: CASSLAGEGLSYEQYF. The chain recombines TRBV11-2 with TRBJ2-7, with D perhaps TRBD2 (7 bases). The CDR3 length is 16 residues. V lost 1 base and J lost 1, with 14 bases in between. Germline V CDR1 and CDR2: SGHAT, FQNNGV.

The chain recombines TRBV30 with TRBJ1-2, with D unclear. The V and J ends lost 4 bases and 5 bases respectively, with 11 bases between them. CDR3 length equals 12 residues. Germline CDR1 and CDR2: GTSNPN and SVGIG (reference sequence). CDR3 nucleotide sequence: TGTGCCTGGACAATGGAGGGTTATGGCTACACCTTC. It is translated as CAWTMEGYGYTF. The full variable domain, in which reference TRBV30 and TRBJ1-2 provide the parts outside the CDR3, is SQTIHQWPATLVQPVGSPLSLECTVEGTSNPNLYWYRQAAGRGLQLLFYSVGIGQISSEVPQNLSASRPQDRQFILSSKKLLLSDSGFYLCAWTMEGYGYTFGSGTRLTVV.

CDR3 in amino acids: CASSDRGLIGELFF. The CDR3 nucleotides read TGTGCCAGCAGTGACAGGGGGCTTATCGGGGAGCTGTTTTTT. The rearrangement uses TRBV2 and TRBJ2-2; 8 nucleotides line up with TRBD1. The V segment lost 3 bases and the J segment 7 bases; nucleotides outside the gene matches: 4. The CDR3 length is 14 residues. CDR1 is SNHLY and CDR2 is FYNNEI in the germline V gene.

The chain links TRBV27 to TRBJ2-7, with D perhaps matching TRBD2 (7 bases). The CDR3 consists of 13 residues. The V and J ends lost 7 bases and 5 bases respectively, with 15 bases between them. CDR1 is MNHEY, CDR2 SMNVEV, per germline (reference sequence). The CDR3 is CASKGGGMHEQYF. The CDR3 nucleotides are TGTGCCAGCAAGGGAGGGGGGATGCACGAGCAGTACTTC.

The chain carries TRBV19 and TRBJ2-7; D unresolved. CDR3 size: 15 residues. Germline CDR1 and CDR2: LNHDA and SQIVND (reference sequence). V was clipped by 5 bases and J by 3 bases, with 17 bases between them. The CDR3 bases are TGTGCCAGTAGTTCAGTACATGGGATTTACTACGAGCAGTACTTC. It yields the protein CASSSVHGIYYEQYF.

In its sample, this clone is medium-sized (0.01 to 0.1%). The chain joins TRBV5-4 to TRBJ2-1, with 7 positions matching TRBD2. The CDR3 runs 16 residues. Trimming took 6 bases from V and 4 from J; bases not matched to a gene: 13. Per the germline V gene, CDR1 is SGHNT and CDR2 is YYREEE (reference sequence). The CDR3 region is CASTSATGGLYNEQFF. The CDR3 coding sequence is TGTGCCAGCACCTCCGCAACGGGAGGACTATACAATGAGCAGTTCTTC. The variable domain in full, with the rest retrieved from reference TRBV5-4 and TRBJ2-1, is ETGVTQSPTHLIKTRGQQVTLRCSSQSGHNTVSWYQQALGQGPQFIFQYYREEENGRGNFPPRFSGLQFPNYSSELNVNALELDDSALYLCASTSATGGLYNEQFFGPGTRLTVL.

This sequence joins TRBV6-5 and TRBJ2-5, with D possibly matching TRBD2 (6 bases). Germline CDR1 is MNHEY and CDR2 is SVGAGI. The CDR3 contains 15 residues. The V gene lost 0 bases and the J gene lost 5 bases, with 13 bases spanning the gap. The CDR3 is CASSYSPGLAETQYF. For the CDR3, the DNA is TGTGCCAGCAGTTACTCACCGGGACTCGCGGAGACCCAGTACTTC.

This chain uses TRBV2 with TRBJ1-1, with D hard to call. This CDR3 has 13 amino acids. CDR1 is SNHLY and CDR2 is FYNNEI in the germline V gene. The ends were cut back, 4 bases at V and 6 bases at J, with 12 bases in the middle. The CDR3 DNA is TGTGCCAGCAGTGGGGTGGCCTTAGCTGAAGCTTTCTTT. It is translated as CASSGVALAEAFF.

The rearrangement uses TRBV27 and TRBJ2-1; D gene ambiguous. CDR1 MNHEY and CDR2 SMNVEV come from the germline V gene (reference sequence). This CDR3 region has 15 residues. Deletions cut 3 bases from V and 0 bases from J, with 9 bases between. CDR3 sequence reads: CASSLIESSYNEQFF. In nucleotides, the CDR3 is TGTGCCAGCAGTTTGATCGAGAGCTCCTACAATGAGCAGTTCTTC.

The J gene is TRBJ2-1, the V gene TRBV7-2, with 11 positions matching TRBD2. Trimming took 5 bases from V and 4 from J; bases not matched to a gene: 13. CDR1 and CDR2 (germline): SGHTA, FQGNSA. The CDR3 extends over 18 amino acids. CDR3 nucleotides: TGTGCCAGCAGCCACGCCTTGGGACTAGCGGACCTTTACAATGAGCAGTTCTTC. This gives the protein CASSHALGLADLYNEQFF.

The chain links TRBV5-1 to TRBJ2-7; D call uncertain. Per the germline V gene, CDR1 is SGHRS and CDR2 is YFSETQ. V gave up 4 bases and J gave up 5 bases, with 16 bases separating them. This CDR3 has 14 residues. The CDR3 sequence: CASSPLVGSDEQYF. DNA for the CDR3: TGCGCCAGCAGCCCCTTGGTTGGGTCGGACGAGCAGTACTTC.

The chain uses TRBV30 and TRBJ2-7; D uncertain. The germline V and J ends were trimmed by 1 base and 6 bases, with 10 bases remaining between them. Germline assignment: CDR1 GTSNPN and CDR2 SVGIG (reference sequence). The CDR3 sequence is 12 residues long. Here the CDR3 reads CAWSASPREQYF. DNA for the CDR3: TGTGCCTGGAGTGCCTCCCCCCGCGAGCAGTACTTC.

The chain recombines TRBV25-1 with TRBJ1-5, with D perhaps matching TRBD1 (5 bases). CDR1 is MGHDK and CDR2 is SYGVNS in the germline V gene. The CDR3 spans 13 residues. The ends were cut back, 4 bases at V and 4 bases at J, with 8 bases in the middle. The CDR3 sequence is CASSGSGNQPQHF. DNA for the CDR3: TGTGCCAGCAGTGGTTCAGGGAATCAGCCCCAGCATTTT.

On this clone: Germline and junction disagree at one end, which may indicate a read error. The rearrangement joins TRBV2 to TRBJ1-2; D gene uncertain. The CDR3 has 13 amino acids. The germline V gene encodes CDR1 SNHLY and CDR2 FYNNEI. CDR3 loop: CASSKALDGGYTF. DNA of the CDR3: TGTGCCAGCAGTAAAGCCTTGGATGGTGGCTACACCTTC.

The chain has TRBV30 and TRBJ2-5; TRBD2 matches 11 bases. V trimming: 5 bases; J trimming: 5 bases; junction bases outside the gene matches: 7. CDR3 length: 14 amino acids. Germline V gene lookup returns CDR1 GTSNPN and CDR2 SVGIG (reference sequence). The CDR3, as DNA: TGTGCCTGGGTTAGCGGGGGGGCCGCGGAGACCCAGTACTTC. It translates to CAWVSGGAAETQYF.

The V and J genes are TRBV5-4 and TRBJ2-5; 13 bases map to TRBD2. This CDR3 comprises 19 residues. The V gene end was trimmed by 0 bases and the J gene end by 0 bases; junction bases not matched to a gene: 8. Germline CDR1 and CDR2: SGHNT and YYREEE (reference sequence). The CDR3 loop is CASSLGAAGLAGNQETQYF. The CDR3, as DNA: TGTGCCAGCAGCTTGGGCGCTGCGGGACTAGCGGGGAACCAAGAGACCCAGTACTTC.

The rearrangement joins TRBV19 to TRBJ1-1, with D uncertain. The CDR3 is made up of 15 amino acids. The V and J ends lost 4 bases and 1 base respectively, with 13 bases between them. Germline values: CDR1 LNHDA, CDR2 SQIVND (reference sequence). For the CDR3, the DNA is TGTGCCAGTAGTACTTGGTCTGGAGGGAACACTGAAGCTTTCTTT. Amino acid sequence: CASSTWSGGNTEAFF.

The chain combines TRBV28 with TRBJ2-7; 13 bases agree with TRBD2. V was clipped by 6 bases and J by 6 bases; unmatched bases: 14. The CDR3 length is 17 residues. The germline gives CDR1 MDHEN, CDR2 SYDVKM. CDR3 bases: TGTGCCAGCAGCCCAACTAGCGGGAGGGCCGGGGGGCCCGAGCAGTACTTC. Its translation is CASSPTSGRAGGPEQYF.

This chain links TRBV18 with TRBJ2-7, with TRBD1 matching over 9 bases. CDR3 length: 14 amino acids. The V segment lost 3 bases and the J segment 2 bases; nucleotides outside the gene matches: 2. From germline, CDR1 is KGHSH and CDR2 LQKENI. The CDR3 nucleotides read TGTGCCAGCTCACCGGGACAGGGTCCCTACGAGCAGTACTTC. Amino acids: CASSPGQGPYEQYF.

This clone came up once. The chain is built from TRBV5-5 and TRBJ1-6; weak D call: TRBD1 (5 bases). Germline CDR1 is SGHKS and CDR2 is YYEKEE (reference sequence). This CDR3 is built from 15 residues. V was trimmed by 1 base and J by 7 bases, leaving 12 bases between them. CDR3 region: CASSLSAGTNSPLHF. The CDR3 region has the DNA TGTGCCAGCAGCTTGTCTGCCGGGACCAATTCACCCCTCCACTTT.

Only one count was recorded for this clone. The CDR3 sequence: CASSQRSAGTGDSPLHF. In DNA form, the CDR3 reads TGCGCCAGCAGCCAACGATCTGCCGGGACAGGGGATTCACCCCTCCACTTT. The J gene is TRBJ1-6, the V gene TRBV4-3, with 10 bases lining up with TRBD1. Germline CDR1 is LGHNA and CDR2 is YSLEER. The CDR3 runs to 17 residues. The V gene end was trimmed by 2 bases and the J gene end by 8 bases; junction bases not matched to a gene: 9.

This clone was seen a single time. This sequence joins TRBV6-5 and TRBJ2-3; TRBD2 matches at 8 bases. This CDR3 contains 15 residues. Trimming took 8 bases from V and 1 from J; bases not matched to a gene: 8. From germline, CDR1 is MNHEY and CDR2 SVGAGI. The CDR3 nucleotides read TGTGCCAGCCAAGTTCGGCGGGGGGGCACAGATACGCAGTATTTT. It yields the protein CASQVRRGGTDTQYF.

CDR3 region: CASSQDGGFRTEAFF. CDR3 coding DNA: TGCGCCAGCAGCCAAGATGGGGGTTTTCGAACTGAAGCTTTCTTT. This chain joins TRBV4-1 and TRBJ1-1, with a possible D match to TRBD1 (5 bases). The CDR3 totals 15 residues. Per germline, CDR1 MGHRA and CDR2 YSYEKL. Trimming cost V 0 bases and J 5 bases, with 13 bases left between them.

The chain carries TRBV10-3 and TRBJ1-2; weak D call: TRBD1 (6 bases). Germline V lookup: CDR1 ENHRY, CDR2 SYGVKD. Trimming cost V 4 bases and J 0 bases, with 9 bases left between them. The CDR3 runs to 14 residues. The CDR3, as DNA: TGTGCCATCAGTGGGGACACTTCTAACTATGGCTACACCTTC. Translation gives CAISGDTSNYGYTF.

The J gene is TRBJ1-1, the V gene TRBV7-8; a possible D gene is TRBD1 (5 bases). The CDR3 covers 13 residues. The germline CDR1 and CDR2 sequences are SGHVS and FQNEAQ. V lost 3 bases to trimming and J lost 5 bases, with 10 bases between them. The CDR3 protein is CASSLGGRTEAFF. DNA for the CDR3: TGTGCCAGCAGCTTGGGGGGTCGGACTGAAGCTTTCTTT.

This CDR3 is CASSLNYLKNQPQHF. Written as DNA, the CDR3 is TGTGCCAGCAGCTTAAATTACTTGAAGAATCAGCCCCAGCATTTT. The chain couples TRBV11-3 to TRBJ1-5, with no clear D. The CDR3 has 15 amino acids. Trimming shortened V by 2 bases and J by 4 bases, and 12 bases separated the two germline ends. The germline CDR1 and CDR2 sequences are SGHNT and YENEEA.